Detailed here is one T cell receptor (beta chain). This clonotype was seen repeatedly, ten times or more. Which antigen it targets is not known. Base-call qualities are not available, and no considerably larger clone is one nucleotide away. The library was produced with 5' RACE. Sequenced on a NextSeq 500. Unique molecular identifiers were attached to individual cDNA molecules in the TCR library protocol so that sequencing error and PCR bias could be corrected. Both TCR alpha and beta chains were sequenced, and tight co-correlation was observed between alpha and beta sequence abundances in each sample. From the authors' description of their analysis: Decombinator V4 was used to perform V gene, J gene and CDR3 annotation of TCR sequences. TCRs were defined as expanded if a significant change between any two time points was detected under a Poisson model with p below 0.0001. TCR abundances were normalised to the total number of TCRs sequenced per sample and expressed as counts per million. TRAV1-2 paired with TRAJ12, TRAJ20 or TRAJ33 defined MAIT TCRs, while TRAV10 paired with TRAJ18 defined iNKT TCRs. A search of VDJdb, accessed on 1 November 2021, was run for TCRs annotated to CMV, EBV and SARS-CoV-2, with TCRs annotated for multiple antigens excluded. TCRdb's own reprocessing of the public reads used fastp at Q25 and MiXCR and kept productive beta chains. Each entry is one CDR3 protein sequence, shown with its most common DNA and genes. None of the V and J calls come from the authors' own analysis; TCRdb made them. The sample table contains 60,000 to 75,000 distinct CDR3 sequences; only one count was recorded for more than 9.5% of them. The top ten clones comprise approximately 5% of the sample.

These data are taken from a study of early T cells in non-severe SARS-CoV-2 infection (dated by TCRdb to 2020 to 2022). As for the study more broadly: Because TCR sequencing was done on bulk RNA from unsorted whole blood, the alpha and beta chains could not be paired.

CDR1 and CDR2, per the germline V gene (reference sequence), are SEHNR and FQNEAQ. The CDR3 runs 15 amino acids, cysteine and phenylalanine included. Here the CDR3 DNA is all that survives: 45 bases in frame from base 1. Ends trimmed: V by 5 bases, J by 4 bases; bases unmatched to a gene: 5. The study was a case-control design nested within a healthcare worker cohort in London, UK, with weekly nasopharyngeal swab PCR tests and blood sampling. Healthcare workers were recruited between 23 and 31 March 2020, during the week of the UK lockdown, and were followed weekly for up to roughly 16 weeks. The research as a whole found: VDJdb matching was skewed toward anti-spike CD8 responses and likely underestimated virus-specific expansions, missing private and CD4 specificities.

The chain employs TRBV7-9 and TRBJ2-5; TRBD2 aligns with 12 central bases. This sequence originates from an adult who was a healthcare worker with PCR-confirmed SARS-CoV-2 infection or an uninfected control (not recorded which). This specimen consisted of whole blood, obtained at baseline. The CDR3 region: CASSPLAGGRETQYF. The nucleotide sequence reads TGTGCCAGCAGCCCACTAGCGGGGGGCCGAGAGACCCAGTACTTC.